This T cell receptor (beta chain) was observed in a study of blood T cell repertoires in COVID-19. Study context: The analysed material was cDNA or gDNA that came from T cells, B-cell-depleted T cells, or PBMCs.

Libraries were prepared by immunoSEQ multiplex PCR; TCRdb keeps only in-frame clonotypes and omits some of them. There are tens of thousands of clones in the sample; 65% to 90% occur only once, and about 25% lies in the top ten. The specimen was peripheral blood. This TCR was sampled from a man aged 70 or older with active COVID-19.

The CDR3 DNA is TGTGCCAGCAGCCCCGGGACTAGAGTTTATGAGCAGTTCTTC. The encoded protein is CASSPGTRVYEQFF. This sequence joins TRBV9 and TRBJ2-1, with TRBD2 identical over 8 bases. The CDR3 extends over 14 amino acids. From germline, CDR1 is SGDLS and CDR2 YYNGEE. The trim removed 4 bases at V and 8 bases at J, leaving 8 bases unmatched.